The 17 T cell receptor beta chains below all came from one sample that was sequenced in a study of PD-L1 blockade in urothelial cancer. Generated by immunoSEQ multiplex PCR, the TCRdb table keeps only in-frame clones and is missing some. The data show roughly 76,000 clones, with approximately 90% seen just once and over 0.7% held by the top ten. Time point: peripheral blood 6 weeks after treatment start. The sequencing used PBMCs, collected around atezolizumab (anti-PD-L1) treatment. The receptor set was obtained from a woman of 80 years or more with urothelial cancer.

This clone appeared once. The chain carries TRBV15 and TRBJ1-3; D gene uncertain. Germline-derived CDR1 and CDR2 are LNHNV and YYDKDF (reference sequence). V was trimmed by 3 bases and J by 0 bases, leaving 21 bases between them. The CDR3 has 19 residues. CDR3 bases: TGTGCCACCAGCAGCCCTCTCCCCGCCGAATCGAGCTCTGGAAACACCATATATTTT. Amino acids: CATSSPLPAESSSGNTIYF.

The V gene is TRBV23-1, the J gene TRBJ1-1, with D unresolved. TRBV23-1 is treated as an ORF (open reading frame) with a function not yet certain. The ends were cut back, 1 base at V and 2 bases at J, with 11 bases in the middle. The CDR3 runs 15 residues. For the CDR3, the DNA is TGCGCCAGCAGTCAATGGTGGGCAGCCAACACTGAAGCTTTCTTT. This encodes CASSQWWAANTEAFF.

This chain uses TRBV5-1 with TRBJ2-3, with 13 bases matching TRBD2. CDR1 is SGHRS, CDR2 YFSETQ, per germline. This CDR3 has 16 amino acids. With V trimmed by 3 bases and J by 2 bases, 3 bases remained unmatched. The CDR3 bases are TGCGCCAGCAGCTCCGGGACTAGCGGGACCACAGATACGCAGTATTTT. Translated, it gives CASSSGTSGTTDTQYF.

The rearrangement joins TRBV2 to TRBJ2-7, with 9 bases fitting TRBD1. The length of the CDR3 is 14 residues. V trimming: 1 base; J trimming: 3 bases; junction bases outside the gene matches: 1. Looked up from germline, CDR1 is SNHLY and CDR2 is FYNNEI. CDR3 bases: TGTGCCAGCAGTGAAGGGGGACAGGGCTACGAGCAGTACTTC. Translated, it gives CASSEGGQGYEQYF. The full variable domain, rest sourced from reference TRBV2 and TRBJ2-7, is EPEVTQTPSHQVTQMGQEVILRCVPISNHLYFYWYRQILGQKVEFLVSFYNNEISEKSEIFDDQFSVERPDGSNFTLKIRSTKLEDSAMYFCASSEGGQGYEQYFGPGTRLTVT.

This rearrangement joins TRBV5-1 to TRBJ2-2; 8 nucleotides align to TRBD2. CDR3 length: 16 amino acids. After removal of 4 bases from V and 6 bases from J, the junction contained 11 bases not matched to a gene. Germline lookup yields CDR1 SGHRS and CDR2 YFSETQ. The CDR3 nucleotides are TGCGCCAGCAGCCAGAGCGGGAGTGGTTATCCCGGGGAGCTGTTTTTT. It is translated as CASSQSGSGYPGELFF.

This chain uses TRBV19 with TRBJ2-7; D unresolved. Germline V gene lookup returns CDR1 LNHDA and CDR2 SQIVND (reference sequence). V was cut by 5 bases and J by 0 bases, with 11 bases left in between. The CDR3 runs 14 residues. CDR3 residues: CASSPDWSSYEQYF. The CDR3 region has the DNA TGTGCCAGTAGTCCGGATTGGAGCTCCTACGAGCAGTACTTC.

In nucleotides, the CDR3 is TGTGCCAGCAGCTTAGACCCAGGGAACACCGGGGAGCTGTTTTTT. This codes for CASSLDPGNTGELFF. The chain has TRBV7-2 and TRBJ2-2; D is undetermined. The CDR3 sequence is 15 residues long. V lost 1 base and J lost 1, with 7 bases in between. Germline V gives CDR1 SGHTA, CDR2 FQGNSA.

The V and J genes are TRBV7-3 and TRBJ2-3, with 8 bases matching TRBD2. Trimming cost V 5 bases and J 6 bases; bases outside gene matches: 10. CDR1 and CDR2 from the germline V gene are SGHTA and FQGTGA. CDR3 size: 15 residues. As DNA, the CDR3 is TGTGCCAGCAGCCCGACCGGGACTAGTTCCGATACGCAGTATTTT. Translating gives CASSPTGTSSDTQYF.

The chain carries TRBV30 and TRBJ2-4; D call uncertain. Trimming removed 2 bases at V and 0 bases at J, with 11 bases between. The CDR3 is 15 residues long. Per germline, CDR1 GTSNPN and CDR2 SVGIG (reference sequence). The CDR3 loop is CAWSSSELAKNIQYF. The CDR3 DNA follows: TGTGCCTGGAGTAGCAGCGAACTAGCCAAAAACATTCAGTACTTC.

V and J are TRBV28 and TRBJ2-1; tentatively, D is TRBD2 (5 bases). The V gene lost 3 bases and the J gene lost 9 bases, with 9 bases spanning the gap. The germline V gene encodes CDR1 MDHEN and CDR2 SYDVKM. This CDR3 is built from 12 residues. The CDR3 DNA reads TGTGCCAGCAGTTTTTTGGGGAGTGAGCAGTTCTTC. Translated, it gives CASSFLGSEQFF.

This chain connects TRBV15 to TRBJ1-2; 10 bases line up with TRBD1. Germline lookup yields CDR1 LNHNV and CDR2 YYDKDF (reference sequence). The CDR3 runs to 17 residues. With V trimmed by 3 bases and J by 2 bases, 9 bases remained unmatched. DNA of the CDR3: TGTGCCACCAGCAGTGCCGGGACAGGGGTGGGCAACTATGGCTACACCTTC. Its protein is CATSSAGTGVGNYGYTF.

The gene calls are TRBV6-6 and TRBJ1-1; D uncertain. Germline V gives CDR1 MNHNY, CDR2 SVGAGI (reference sequence). The germline V and J ends were trimmed by 6 bases and 1 base, with 15 bases remaining between them. This CDR3 contains 15 residues. The CDR3 reads CASSSSLLANTEAFF. In nucleotides, the CDR3 is TGTGCCAGCAGCTCCTCCCTCCTGGCGAACACTGAAGCTTTCTTT.

V usage is TRBV19 and J usage is TRBJ2-6, with 7 bases that match TRBD1. J was trimmed by 4 bases and V by 6 bases; bases with no gene match: 9. The CDR3 has 16 residues. Germline V lookup: CDR1 LNHDA, CDR2 SQIVND (reference sequence). This CDR3 reads CASSGARGSGANVLTF. The CDR3 DNA sequence: TGTGCCAGTAGCGGGGCCAGGGGGTCAGGGGCCAACGTCCTGACTTTC.

V is TRBV7-6 and J is TRBJ2-7; TRBD2 matches at 9 bases. The germline V gene encodes CDR1 SGHVS and CDR2 FNYEAQ. The trim removed 2 bases at V and 1 base at J, leaving 9 bases unmatched. The CDR3 has 17 amino acids. The chain's CDR3 is CASSLPRGAGGSYEQYF. The CDR3 DNA reads TGTGCCAGCAGCTTACCCCGGGGAGCGGGAGGTTCCTACGAGCAGTACTTC.

CDR3 in amino acids: CATSSGLAGGETQYF. In DNA form, the CDR3 reads TGTGCCACCAGCAGTGGACTAGCGGGTGGTGAGACCCAGTACTTC. The V gene is TRBV15, the J gene TRBJ2-5; 11 bases are a match to TRBD2. The CDR3 spans 15 residues. CDR1 is LNHNV, CDR2 YYDKDF, per germline (reference sequence). With 3 bases clipped from V and 5 bases from J, the junction kept 5 bases outside the gene matches.

The chain couples TRBV11-2 to TRBJ2-1, with 9 bases matching TRBD2. This CDR3 has 19 amino acids. The J segment lost 10 bases and the V segment lost 1 base, leaving 20 bases of the junction unmatched. Germline assignment: CDR1 SGHAT and CDR2 FQNNGV. The CDR3 region is CASSLVGMEAGGPSGEQFF. Written as DNA, the CDR3 is TGTGCCAGCAGCTTAGTGGGGATGGAGGCGGGAGGGCCTTCAGGGGAGCAGTTCTTC.

V and J are TRBV5-1 and TRBJ1-1; D is perhaps TRBD1 (5 bases). There are 13 residues in the CDR3. Germline V lookup: CDR1 SGHRS, CDR2 YFSETQ. Trimming removed 5 bases from V and 4 bases from J, with 12 bases in between. The CDR3 protein is CASRGGVGTEAFF. The CDR3 DNA reads TGCGCCAGCAGGGGGGGGGTCGGCACTGAAGCTTTCTTT.